This passage covers 26 T cell receptor beta chains from one sample sequenced in a study of blood T cell repertoires in COVID-19. Measured with immunoSEQ multiplex PCR; TCRdb has only the in-frame clones, and not every one. The sample contains tens of thousands of clones, over 85% of which appear only once. The sample was peripheral blood. The source is a human donor in a cohort sampled during active COVID-19.

The rearrangement uses TRBV29-1 and TRBJ2-2, with a tentative D call TRBD1 (5 bases). The CDR3 loop spans 14 amino acids. Germline V gene data show CDR1 as SQVTM and CDR2 as ANQGSEA. The ends were cut back, 5 bases at V and 3 bases at J, with 13 bases in the middle. The CDR3 is CSVPTGFDTGELFF. The CDR3 DNA reads TGCAGCGTTCCAACAGGATTTGACACCGGGGAGCTGTTTTTT.

The rearrangement links TRBV19 to TRBJ2-3, with a possible D match to TRBD1 (6 bases). This CDR3 is 11 amino acids long. Germline V lookup: CDR1 LNHDA, CDR2 SQIVND (reference sequence). V gave up 4 bases and J gave up 9 bases, with 8 bases separating them. CDR3 loop: CASSTGVTQYF. As DNA, the CDR3 is TGTGCCAGTAGTACAGGGGTGACGCAGTATTTT.

This sequence joins TRBV5-1 and TRBJ1-4; weak D call: TRBD1 (5 bases). Germline CDR1 and CDR2: SGHRS and YFSETQ. V was clipped by 0 bases and J by 5 bases, with 14 bases between them. The CDR3 has 16 amino acids. The CDR3 coding sequence is TGCGCCAGCAGCTTGGGTAACGACGGACAAAATGAAAAACTGTTTTTT. Its protein is CASSLGNDGQNEKLFF.

The gene calls are TRBV2 and TRBJ2-1; unclear D gene. In germline, CDR1 is SNHLY, CDR2 FYNNEI. CDR3 length equals 14 residues. Deletions cut 7 bases from V and 0 bases from J, with 10 bases between. CDR3 bases: TGTGCCAGCACTTGGCGGAGCTCCTACAATGAGCAGTTCTTC. It yields the protein CASTWRSSYNEQFF.

The chain has TRBV6-5 and TRBJ2-1, with 10 bases identical to TRBD1. The CDR3 totals 14 residues. Germline V gene lookup returns CDR1 MNHEY and CDR2 SVGAGI. V was pared by 6 bases and J by 2 bases, with 1 base of the junction left unmatched. This CDR3 reads CASRGQGPYNEQFF. CDR3 in DNA: TGTGCCAGCAGGGGACAGGGGCCCTACAATGAGCAGTTCTTC.

This chain joins TRBV19 and TRBJ2-5, with 7 bases that match TRBD2. Germline CDR1 reads LNHDA; CDR2 reads SQIVND (reference sequence). This CDR3 spans 14 amino acids. The ends lost 4 bases at V and 5 bases at J; junction bases unmatched: 7. DNA for the CDR3: TGTGCCAGTAGTACCCAGCGGGAACGGGAGACCCAGTACTTC. Protein product: CASSTQRERETQYF.

CDR3 in DNA: TGTGCCAGCAGCCCGGGACAGGGTTACACTGAAGCTTTCTTT. Amino acids: CASSPGQGYTEAFF. J is TRBJ1-1 and V is TRBV5-4; 9 bases map to TRBD1. The junction had 4 bases not matched to a gene; V was cut back by 4 bases and J by 3 bases. Per germline, CDR1 SGHNT and CDR2 YYREEE (reference sequence). The CDR3 has 14 amino acids.

Here the CDR3 DNA reads TGTGCCAGCAGATTGGGGGGGAACGAGCAGTACTTC. Encoded protein: CASRLGGNEQYF. This chain links TRBV28 with TRBJ2-7, with 7 positions matching TRBD2. J was trimmed by 5 bases and V by 6 bases; bases with no gene match: 4. CDR3 length: 12 residues. The germline V gene has CDR1 MDHEN and CDR2 SYDVKM.

CDR3: CASSTSGELFF. The CDR3 nucleotides read TGTGCCAGTAGTACTTCCGGGGAGCTGTTTTTT. The rearrangement uses TRBV19 and TRBJ2-2, with D uncertain. Trimming took off 4 bases at V and 6 bases at J, with 3 bases between the two ends. The CDR3 consists of 11 residues. Germline V CDR1 and CDR2: LNHDA, SQIVND (reference sequence).

This sequence joins TRBV5-1 and TRBJ1-2; D not resolved. Between the trimmed V and J ends, which lost 1 base and 2 bases, there was a span of 9 bases. The CDR3 spans 14 residues. Germline lookup yields CDR1 SGHRS and CDR2 YFSETQ. Here the CDR3 DNA reads TGCGCCAGCAGCTTGACAGAATCAAACTATGGCTACACCTTC. Its protein product is CASSLTESNYGYTF.

This clone was seen a few times. CDR3: CASSQVQRGYQETQYF. CDR3 coding DNA: TGTGCCAGCAGCCAAGTCCAGCGGGGGTACCAAGAGACCCAGTACTTC. The rearrangement joins TRBV14 to TRBJ2-5; 8 bases are a match to TRBD2. The CDR3 has 16 residues. Trimming cost V 1 base and J 0 bases; bases outside gene matches: 4. The germline gives CDR1 SGHDN, CDR2 FVKESK.

V gene TRBV3-1 (or the pseudogene TRBV3-2) combines with J gene TRBJ1-5; D ambiguous. The CDR3 has 13 amino acids. From germline, CDR1 is LGHDT and CDR2 YNNKEL (reference sequence). V was pared by 4 bases and J by 3 bases, with 7 bases between. The CDR3 spells CASSPWANQPQHF. The DNA for the CDR3 is TGTGCCAGCAGCCCGTGGGCCAATCAGCCCCAGCATTTT.

V is TRBV30 and J is TRBJ2-7; 10 positions agree with TRBD1. Unmatched junction bases numbered 6, after V lost 7 bases and J lost 3 bases. The CDR3 covers 13 residues. Germline values: CDR1 GTSNPN, CDR2 SVGIG (reference sequence). Here the CDR3 DNA reads TGTGCCTTTGGGACAGGGGTTATCTACGAGCAGTACTTC. This encodes CAFGTGVIYEQYF.

The gene calls are TRBV4-1 and TRBJ2-1; D remains ambiguous. In germline, CDR1 is MGHRA, CDR2 YSYEKL. V lost 3 bases and J lost 5, with 17 bases in between. The CDR3 length is 16 residues. In DNA, the CDR3 is TGCGCCAGCAGCCACGCCTTGCTGAGATCCCACAATGAGCAGTTCTTC. Translating it yields CASSHALLRSHNEQFF.

Only one count was recorded for this clone. The V call is TRBV2, the J call TRBJ2-5; a possible D gene is TRBD1 (6 bases). CDR3 length equals 14 residues. Germline values: CDR1 SNHLY, CDR2 FYNNEI. Trimming left V 6 bases short and J 3 bases short, with 14 bases between. The CDR3 DNA follows: TGTGCCAGCAGCCTTAACACAGGGAAAGAGACCCAGTACTTC. Amino acid sequence: CASSLNTGKETQYF.

The genes are TRBV6-5 and TRBJ2-2, with 9 bases matching TRBD2. The CDR3 runs 15 residues. V dropped 6 bases and J dropped 2; count of bases not matched to a gene: 4. Germline assignment: CDR1 MNHEY and CDR2 SVGAGI. CDR3 sequence: CASRMGLANTGELFF. In nucleotides, the CDR3 is TGTGCCAGCAGGATGGGACTAGCCAACACCGGGGAGCTGTTTTTT.

The chain joins TRBV5-6 to TRBJ1-1; D gene unclear. This CDR3 is built from 14 residues. The V gene's germline CDR1 is SGHDT and CDR2 YYEEEE. V was clipped by 0 bases and J by 0 bases, with 6 bases between them. Here the CDR3 reads CASSLVAVNTEAFF. The CDR3, as DNA: TGTGCCAGCAGCTTGGTGGCGGTGAACACTGAAGCTTTCTTT.

The V gene is TRBV5-1, the J gene TRBJ2-3, with 10 nucleotides matching TRBD1. The V segment lost 4 bases and the J segment 4 bases; nucleotides outside the gene matches: 3. CDR1 SGHRS and CDR2 YFSETQ come from the germline V gene. The CDR3 sequence is 14 residues long. CDR3 bases: TGCGCCAGCAGCCCGGGGACAGGGGCAGATACGCAGTATTTT. It yields the protein CASSPGTGADTQYF.

This clone was seen a single time. J is TRBJ2-7 and V is TRBV2; 8 bases agree with TRBD2. V trimming: 4 bases; J trimming: 6 bases; junction bases outside the gene matches: 14. Looked up from germline, CDR1 is SNHLY and CDR2 is FYNNEI. The CDR3 is 16 residues long. The CDR3 spells CASSGRAGETFAEQYF. The CDR3, as DNA: TGTGCCAGCAGTGGCCGAGCGGGAGAGACGTTCGCCGAGCAGTACTTC.

The V call is TRBV28, the J call TRBJ1-5; D is possibly TRBD1 (5 bases). V dropped 3 bases and J dropped 0 bases, with 15 bases sitting between them. Per the germline V gene, CDR1 is MDHEN and CDR2 is SYDVKM. The CDR3 is made up of 17 amino acids. The CDR3 sequence: CASSFLQVVDSNQPQHF. The CDR3 DNA reads as TGTGCCAGCAGTTTCTTACAGGTCGTCGATAGCAATCAGCCCCAGCATTTT.

This chain links TRBV24-1 with TRBJ2-3; D is unresolved. CDR3 length: 13 amino acids. CDR1 KGHDR and CDR2 SFDVKD come from the germline V gene. Trimming took off 2 bases at V and 0 bases at J, with 2 bases between the two ends. The CDR3 is CATSDSSTDTQYF. The DNA of the CDR3 is TGTGCCACCAGTGATTCGAGCACAGATACGCAGTATTTT.

V usage is TRBV28 and J usage is TRBJ2-2; possibly TRBD2 for D (6 bases). This CDR3 contains 16 residues. In germline, CDR1 is MDHEN, CDR2 SYDVKM. V gave up 6 bases and J gave up 7 bases, with 21 bases separating them. The CDR3 here is CASREATTAGFGELFF. CDR3 nucleotides: TGTGCCAGCAGGGAGGCAACGACGGCGGGGTTCGGGGAGCTGTTTTTT.

The chain combines TRBV4-1 with TRBJ2-2; 7 positions agree with TRBD2. With 3 bases clipped from V and 5 bases from J, the junction kept 6 bases outside the gene matches. The CDR3 sequence is 15 residues long. The germline V gene encodes CDR1 MGHRA and CDR2 YSYEKL. The CDR3 DNA reads TGCGCCAGCAGCCAGTCGGCGGGGGATACCGGGGAGCTGTTTTTT. Translating it yields CASSQSAGDTGELFF.

The chain couples TRBV19 to TRBJ1-2; D is perhaps TRBD1 (6 bases). The CDR3 is 13 residues long. Deletions cut 6 bases from V and 6 bases from J, with 14 bases between. Germline V gene sequence: CDR1 LNHDA, CDR2 SQIVND (reference sequence). CDR3 nucleotides: TGTGCCAGTAGCGAAACAGGGAGAGATGGCTACACCTTC. It specifies CASSETGRDGYTF.

The genes are TRBV5-1 and TRBJ1-1, with D perhaps matching TRBD1 (5 bases). The CDR3 has 13 amino acids. Trimming stripped 6 bases from V and 3 bases from J, with 12 bases between. Germline values: CDR1 SGHRS, CDR2 YFSETQ. The CDR3 DNA sequence: TGCGCCAGCAAAGATTCGGGGGACACTGAAGCTTTCTTT. Its protein product is CASKDSGDTEAFF.

The chain couples TRBV15 to TRBJ1-4, with unresolved D. This CDR3 is built from 18 residues. Germline V CDR1 and CDR2: LNHNV, YYDKDF (reference sequence). Trimming pared 0 bases from V and 4 bases from J, leaving 18 bases between. CDR3: CATSRDLFSGRVNEKLFF. For the CDR3, the DNA is TGTGCCACCAGCAGAGATCTCTTCTCGGGGAGGGTTAATGAAAAACTGTTTTTT.